In its sample, the clone carrying this T cell receptor (beta chain) was seen once. Its antigen is not identified. The data derive from a study of T cell responses to AZD1222 COVID-19 vaccine. Findings of the study overall: Sampled repertoires all dated from after the peak T cell response. Unmutated variant regions are reportedly targeted by nearly half of spike-specific TCRs. After two AZD1222 doses, spike-specific TCR breadth and depth rose versus day 0.

Some clones are missing from TCRdb's copy, which holds only in-frame ones; the method was immunoSEQ multiplex PCR. This table has roughly 80,000 clones, approximately 90% appearing once. Researchers grouped second doses given at about 4 or about 12 weeks into one pool. The germline gives CDR1 MRHNA, CDR2 SNTAGT. With 3 bases removed from V and 0 bases from J, the gap between germline ends came to 6 bases. The CDR3 has 15 amino acids. Sequences were derived from peripheral blood, sampled 28 days after the second AZD1222 dose. V is TRBV6-4 and J is TRBJ2-6; D ambiguous. This TCR was sampled from an adult who received the AZD1222 COVID-19 vaccine. CDR3 in amino acids: CASSETGSGANVLTF. DNA of the CDR3: TGTGCCAGCAGTGAAACCGGCTCTGGGGCCAACGTCCTGACTTTC.